Below, 12 T cell receptor beta chains from the same sample are listed, as sequenced in a study of cytomegalovirus exposure and HLA in healthy donors. PCR primers comprised 60 Vbeta and 13 Jbeta primers. Clones were sequenced by immunoSEQ multiplex PCR, and TCRdb holds only the in-frame ones, with some missing. The table shows under 150,000 clones, with 60% to 85% occurring only once. The sample comprised PBMCs. These receptors were collected from a young man in good health and CMV-seronegative.

The rearrangement joins TRBV5-8 to TRBJ1-4, with D unclear. The CDR3 length is 15 residues. The germline V and J ends were trimmed by 4 bases and 4 bases, with 14 bases remaining between them. CDR1 SGHTS and CDR2 YDEGEE come from the germline V gene. The CDR3 spells CASSVQGGINEKLFF. In nucleotides, the CDR3 is TGTGCCAGCAGCGTGCAAGGAGGAATTAATGAAAAACTGTTTTTT.

This chain joins TRBV5-1 and TRBJ2-7; TRBD2 matches at 12 bases. The CDR3 consists of 18 residues. Trimming took 0 bases from V and 7 from J; bases not matched to a gene: 14. Germline assignment: CDR1 SGHRS and CDR2 YFSETQ. The CDR3 region has the DNA TGCGCCAGCAGCTTGGTCCCTAGCGGGAGGGAACCGCGCGGGGAGCAGTACTTC. Translated: CASSLVPSGREPRGEQYF.

The J gene is TRBJ2-3, the V gene TRBV5-4; tentatively, D is TRBD2 (6 bases). In germline, CDR1 is SGHNT, CDR2 YYREEE (reference sequence). The V end lost 2 bases, the J end lost 1 base, and 11 bases lay between the germline ends. This CDR3 contains 15 residues. In DNA, the CDR3 is TGTGCCAGCAGCTTCGGCGGGGTGGGCACAGATACGCAGTATTTT. It codes for CASSFGGVGTDTQYF.

The chain has TRBV5-1 and TRBJ1-4; the D gene is possibly TRBD1 (6 bases). The germline CDR1 and CDR2 sequences are SGHRS and YFSETQ. Trimming pared 4 bases from V and 4 bases from J, leaving 11 bases between. This CDR3 has 14 residues. The CDR3 region is CASSTDRSNEKLFF. CDR3 DNA sequence: TGCGCCAGCAGCACGGACAGAAGTAATGAAAAACTGTTTTTT.

V is TRBV29-1 and J is TRBJ2-7; 7 bases match TRBD2. V shed 7 bases, J shed 3 bases, and the junction held 6 bases outside the gene matches. The CDR3 spans 12 residues. Per germline, CDR1 SQVTM and CDR2 ANQGSEA. The CDR3 here is CSARLAGYEQYF. The CDR3 bases are TGCAGCGCGAGACTAGCAGGCTACGAGCAGTACTTC.

This clone was detected many times. This rearrangement joins TRBV6-1 to TRBJ1-1; the D gene is possibly TRBD1 (6 bases). V was cut by 7 bases and J by 1 base, with 13 bases left in between. CDR3 length: 14 residues. Germline CDR1 MNHNS, CDR2 SASEGT. This CDR3 is CASTLTGANTEAFF. The CDR3 DNA sequence: TGTGCCAGCACCCTGACAGGAGCGAACACTGAAGCTTTCTTT.

This clone was seen only a few times. The CDR3 sequence is CASSQDNGQDTEAFF. DNA for the CDR3: TGTGCCAGCAGCCAAGATAACGGACAAGACACTGAAGCTTTCTTT. V gene TRBV4-2 combines with J gene TRBJ1-1; tentative D call: TRBD1 (5 bases). The CDR3 sequence is 15 residues long. CDR1 is LGHNA, CDR2 YNFKEQ, per germline. Trimming shortened V by 0 bases and J by 3 bases, and 11 bases separated the two germline ends.

The V and J genes are TRBV2 and TRBJ2-7; possibly TRBD2 for D (6 bases). Between the trimmed V and J ends, which lost 4 bases and 5 bases, there was a span of 15 bases. The CDR3 length is 14 residues. CDR1 and CDR2 (germline): SNHLY, FYNNEI. CDR3 loop: CASSVSITGDEQYF. The CDR3 nucleotides read TGTGCCAGCAGTGTCTCAATTACGGGGGACGAGCAGTACTTC.

The V gene is TRBV23-1, the J gene TRBJ1-5; weak D call: TRBD1 (6 bases). TRBV23-1 is filed as an ORF, its function uncertain. Trimming removed 2 bases from V and 3 bases from J, with 23 bases in between. This CDR3 is built from 19 residues. This CDR3 reads CASSQPCGTKGGNNQPQHF. The CDR3 DNA is TGCGCCAGCAGTCAACCGTGTGGGACAAAGGGTGGAAACAATCAGCCCCAGCATTTT.

The chain joins TRBV11-3 to TRBJ2-7; TRBD2 matches 8 bases. CDR1 and CDR2 (germline): SGHNT, YENEEA. CDR3 length equals 18 residues. The J segment lost 0 bases and the V segment lost 0 bases, leaving 10 bases of the junction unmatched. CDR3 bases: TGTGCCAGCAGCTTAGACGGGGTTTTAGCGGGGCGCTCCTACGAGCAGTACTTC. Protein sequence: CASSLDGVLAGRSYEQYF.

Comment on this clone: An end of the junction does not agree with germline; a read error may underlie this. The chain links TRBV6-5 to TRBJ2-7, with D possibly being TRBD1 (7 bases). The CDR3 sequence is 14 residues long. Per germline, CDR1 MNHEY and CDR2 SVGAGI. The CDR3 is CASSSIGGGYGQYF. The CDR3 region has the DNA TGTGCCAGCAGTTCCATAGGAGGGGGCTACGGGCAGTACTTC.

In this sample, this clone turned up once. The V call is TRBV7-8, the J call TRBJ2-7; 9 bases are shared with TRBD2. This CDR3 is built from 16 residues. V gave up 4 bases and J gave up 2 bases; unmatched junction bases: 9. Germline V gene lookup returns CDR1 SGHVS and CDR2 FQNEAQ. CDR3: CASSSPASGVTYEQYF. The CDR3 DNA sequence: TGTGCCAGCAGCTCCCCGGCTAGCGGGGTAACCTACGAGCAGTACTTC.